The clone carrying this T cell receptor beta chain was detected many times. Its antigen is unidentified. The naive CD8 libraries originated from between roughly 20,000 and 1,100,000 sorted cells and drew on 10%, 30% or 50% RNA. Sorting defined naive CD8 T cells as CD8+CD4-CCR7+CD45RA+. These data belong to a study of molecular identifiers for immune sequencing clone quantification. Across the whole study: In replicates, RNA from 20,000 or 100,000 naive CD8 cells was split five ways, four sequenced.

Study results and limitations: Spike-in Jurkat TCR RNA from a single cell reportedly registered among 900,000 to 1,000,000 naive cells.

TCRdb itself ran the PCR reads through MiXCR, one entry per CDR3 protein. The repertoire holds around 470,000 distinct CDR3 sequences, about 20% seen once, with around 0.84% in the top ten. This TCR was sampled from a human donor in good health. Some libraries in this study had Jurkat cell RNA spiked in. The specimen sequenced was naive CD8+ T cells from blood, with Jurkat cell RNA spiked in. As for subset: FACS-sorted CD8+CD4-CCR7+CD45RA+ naive T cells.

DNA for the CDR3: TGTGCCAGCAGTGCCCCTCCGACGGTACATGGCTACACCTTC. Encoded protein: CASSAPPTVHGYTF. V usage is TRBV2 and J usage is TRBJ1-2; D unresolved. The CDR3 runs to 14 residues. Between the trimmed V and J ends, which lost 4 bases and 6 bases, there was a span of 15 bases. From germline, CDR1 is SNHLY and CDR2 FYNNEI.